This TCR beta chain was identified during a study of T cell responses to AZD1222 COVID-19 vaccine. Overall study findings and caveats: Clonal diversity may have been underestimated in mostly white British donors. Spike-specific TCR breadth and depth grew following two AZD1222 doses. CD4 TCRs covered the whole spike, strongest at regions 160-218 and 743-854.

TCRdb keeps only in-frame clones here, not all; method: immunoSEQ multiplex PCR. Of fewer than 130,000 clones listed, 70% to 90% are singletons. A note on this clone: Its antigen is not known.

Some second doses came at about 4 weeks and others at about 12 weeks; these were pooled. CDR3 length: 14 residues. The trim removed 5 bases at V and 9 bases at J, leaving 5 bases unmatched. Germline values: CDR1 WNHNN, CDR2 SYGVQD (reference sequence). Sequenced material: peripheral blood, taken 28 days after the second AZD1222 dose. The clonotype was recovered from an adult who received the AZD1222 COVID-19 vaccine. This chain uses TRBV10-1 with TRBJ2-1; TRBD2 agrees at 12 bases. The CDR3 loop is CASSLAGGPPEQFF. The CDR3, as DNA: TGCGCCAGCAGTCTAGCGGGAGGGCCCCCTGAGCAGTTCTTC.